The following is a T cell receptor beta chain sequence with its context. Its antigen is still unknown. V was pared by 0 bases and J by 6 bases, with 3 bases of the junction left unmatched. CDR3 size: 15 residues. The germline gives CDR1 SGHTA, CDR2 FQGNSA. These data are taken from a study of post-analysis software for immune sequencing data. Looking at the study overall: Clinical courses comprised relapsing-remitting, secondary progressive and progressive-relapsing multiple sclerosis.

TCR beta cDNA libraries had unique molecular identifiers. Researchers reported roughly 510,000 cDNA molecules coming from about 1 to 10 million T cells. Each CDR3 protein is one row after TCRdb ran MiXCR on the PCR reads. The data contain about 760,000 distinct CDR3 sequences, just under 30% of them seen just once; the ten biggest clones take up roughly 0.54%. Whole-study findings and limits: Multiple sclerosis patients had significantly lower normalized Chao1 diversity than controls. Higher frequency in patients than in controls was seen for roughly five TRBV segments, with TRBV5-6, TRBV5-1 and TRBV20-1 among them. With F measure, samples from one preparation batch clustered together strongly.

The rearrangement links TRBV7-2 to TRBJ2-1, with 9 nucleotides matching TRBD1. The sequence was obtained from a girl aged 10 to 17 with multiple sclerosis. Sample: blood. CDR3 sequence reads: CASSLAGQGFNEQFF. The CDR3, as DNA: TGTGCCAGCAGCTTAGCGGGACAGGGTTTCAATGAGCAGTTCTTC.